This note documents a single TCR beta chain sequence. Its target is not known. The data were obtained in a study of cytomegalovirus exposure and HLA in healthy donors. Findings and caveats of the study: Sequencing likely caused a cluster of highly shared sequence variants.

V lost 4 bases to trimming and J lost 4 bases, with 16 bases between them. This CDR3 has 15 amino acids. The germline V gene encodes CDR1 SQVTM and CDR2 ANQGSEA. In the PCR, 60 Vbeta and 13 Jbeta primers were used. Sequenced by immunoSEQ multiplex PCR; TCRdb stores in-frame clones only, minus some. Altogether around 170,000 clones are present, 70% to 80% being singletons, with the ten largest covering roughly 1.6%. The chain uses TRBV29-1 and TRBJ2-2; a weak D match, TRBD1 (6 bases). The sequence was collected from a man aged 18 to 29 in good health and CMV-seronegative. The sequencing input was PBMCs. The CDR3 DNA sequence: TGCAGCGTTGGGGGTGGGCGAGGGGGCACCGGGGAGCTGTTTTTT. Its protein product is CSVGGGRGGTGELFF.